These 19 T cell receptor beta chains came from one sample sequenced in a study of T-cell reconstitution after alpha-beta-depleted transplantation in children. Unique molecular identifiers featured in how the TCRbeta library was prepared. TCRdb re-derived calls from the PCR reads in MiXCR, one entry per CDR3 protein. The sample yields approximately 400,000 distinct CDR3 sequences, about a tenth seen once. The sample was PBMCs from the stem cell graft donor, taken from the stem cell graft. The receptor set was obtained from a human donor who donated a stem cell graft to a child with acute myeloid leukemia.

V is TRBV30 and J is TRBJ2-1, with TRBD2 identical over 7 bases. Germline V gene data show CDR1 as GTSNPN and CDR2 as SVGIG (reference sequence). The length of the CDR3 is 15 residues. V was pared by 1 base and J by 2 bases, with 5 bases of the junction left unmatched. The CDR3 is CAWSDRTRAYNEQFF. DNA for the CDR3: TGTGCCTGGAGTGATAGGACTAGAGCCTACAATGAGCAGTTCTTC.

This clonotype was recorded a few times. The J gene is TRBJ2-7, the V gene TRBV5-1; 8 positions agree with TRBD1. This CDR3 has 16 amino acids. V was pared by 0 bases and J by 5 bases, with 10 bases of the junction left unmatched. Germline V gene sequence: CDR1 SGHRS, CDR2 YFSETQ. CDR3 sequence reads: CASSLGQPGGFDEQYF. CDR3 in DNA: TGCGCCAGCAGCTTGGGACAACCAGGGGGCTTTGACGAGCAGTACTTC.

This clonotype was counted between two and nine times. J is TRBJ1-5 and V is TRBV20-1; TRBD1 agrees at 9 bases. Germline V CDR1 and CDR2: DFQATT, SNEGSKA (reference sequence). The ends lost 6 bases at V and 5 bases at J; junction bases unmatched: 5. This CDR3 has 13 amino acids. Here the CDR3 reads CSALRDRDQPQHF. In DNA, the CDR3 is TGCAGTGCCCTCCGGGACAGGGATCAGCCCCAGCATTTT.

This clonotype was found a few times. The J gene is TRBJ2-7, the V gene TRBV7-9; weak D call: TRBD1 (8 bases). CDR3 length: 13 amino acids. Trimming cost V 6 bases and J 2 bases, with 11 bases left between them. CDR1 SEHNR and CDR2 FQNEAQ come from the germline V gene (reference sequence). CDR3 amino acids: CASRQGGTYEQYF. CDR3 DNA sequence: TGTGCCAGCAGACAGGGGGGGACCTACGAGCAGTACTTC.

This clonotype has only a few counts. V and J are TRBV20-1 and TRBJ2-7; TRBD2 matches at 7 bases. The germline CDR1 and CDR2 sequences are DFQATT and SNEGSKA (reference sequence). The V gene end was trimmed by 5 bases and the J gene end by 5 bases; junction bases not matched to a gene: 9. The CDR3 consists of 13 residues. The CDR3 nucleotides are TGCAGTGCTGGGGGGGACTCGGACCACGAGCAGTACTTC. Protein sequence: CSAGGDSDHEQYF.

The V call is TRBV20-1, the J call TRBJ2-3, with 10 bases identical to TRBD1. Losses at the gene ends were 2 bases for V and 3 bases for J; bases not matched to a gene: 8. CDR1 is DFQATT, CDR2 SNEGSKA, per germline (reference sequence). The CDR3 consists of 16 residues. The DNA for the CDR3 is TGCAGTGCTAGAAAGGGACAGGGGAGTAGGACAGATACGCAGTATTTT. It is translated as CSARKGQGSRTDTQYF.

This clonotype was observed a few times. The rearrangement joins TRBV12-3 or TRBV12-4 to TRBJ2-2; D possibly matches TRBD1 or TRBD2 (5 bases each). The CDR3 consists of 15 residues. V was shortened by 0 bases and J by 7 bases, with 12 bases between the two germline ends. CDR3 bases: TGTGCCAGCAGTTTAGCGCTCGGGGCCAGCGGGGAGCTGTTTTTT. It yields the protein CASSLALGASGELFF.

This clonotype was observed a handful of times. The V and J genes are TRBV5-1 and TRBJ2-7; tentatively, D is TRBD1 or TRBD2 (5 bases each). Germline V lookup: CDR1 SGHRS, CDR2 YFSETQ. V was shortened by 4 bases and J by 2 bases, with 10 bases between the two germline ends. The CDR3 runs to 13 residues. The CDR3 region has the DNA TGCGCCAGCAGCGGGGACCGTCCCTACGAGCAGTACTTC. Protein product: CASSGDRPYEQYF. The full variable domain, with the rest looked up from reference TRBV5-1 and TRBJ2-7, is KAGVTQTPRYLIKTRGQQVTLSCSPISGHRSVSWYQQTPGQGLQFLFEYFSETQRNKGNFPGRFSGRQFSNSRSEMNVSTLELGDSALYLCASSGDRPYEQYFGPGTRLTVT.

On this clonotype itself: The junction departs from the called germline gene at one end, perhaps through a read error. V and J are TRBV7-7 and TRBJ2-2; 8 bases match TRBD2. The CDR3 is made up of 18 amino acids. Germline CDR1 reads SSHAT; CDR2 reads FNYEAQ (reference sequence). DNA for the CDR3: TGTGCTAGCAGCCCCACGACCGGGGGGGGATTAGTCACCGGGGAGCTGTTTTTT. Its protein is CASSPTTGGGLVTGELFF. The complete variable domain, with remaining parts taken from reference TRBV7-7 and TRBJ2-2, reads GAGVSQSPRYKVTKRGQDVTLRCDPISSHATLYWYQQALGQGPEFLTYFNYEAQPDKSGLPSDRFSAERPEGSISTLTIQRTEQRDSAMYRCASSPTTGGGLVTGELFFGEGSRLTVL.

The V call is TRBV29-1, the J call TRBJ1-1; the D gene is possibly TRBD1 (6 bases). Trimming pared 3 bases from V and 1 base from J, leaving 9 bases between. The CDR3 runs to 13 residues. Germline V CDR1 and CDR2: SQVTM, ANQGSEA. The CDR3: CSVESGANTEAFF. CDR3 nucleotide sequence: TGCAGCGTTGAGTCAGGGGCGAACACTGAAGCTTTCTTT.

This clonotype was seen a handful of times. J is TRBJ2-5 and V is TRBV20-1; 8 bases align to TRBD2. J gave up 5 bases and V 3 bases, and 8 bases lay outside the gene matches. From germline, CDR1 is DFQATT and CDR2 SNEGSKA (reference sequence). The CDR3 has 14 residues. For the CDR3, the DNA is TGCAGTGCTAGGCGTCCCGGGACTAGTGAGACCCAGTACTTC. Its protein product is CSARRPGTSETQYF.

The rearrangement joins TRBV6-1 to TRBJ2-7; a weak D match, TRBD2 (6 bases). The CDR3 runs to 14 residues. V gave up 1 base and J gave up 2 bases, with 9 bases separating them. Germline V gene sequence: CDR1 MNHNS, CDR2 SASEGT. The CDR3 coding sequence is TGTGCCAGCAGTGAAGAGGAGGGTCCCTACGAGCAGTACGTC. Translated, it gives CASSEEEGPYEQYV.

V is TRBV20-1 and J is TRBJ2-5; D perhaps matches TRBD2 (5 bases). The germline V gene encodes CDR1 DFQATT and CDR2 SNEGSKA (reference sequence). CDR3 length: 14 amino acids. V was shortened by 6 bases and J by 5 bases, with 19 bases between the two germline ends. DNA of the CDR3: TGCAGTGCCCTGGACGGGGTAGAATCGGAGACCCAGTACTTC. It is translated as CSALDGVESETQYF.

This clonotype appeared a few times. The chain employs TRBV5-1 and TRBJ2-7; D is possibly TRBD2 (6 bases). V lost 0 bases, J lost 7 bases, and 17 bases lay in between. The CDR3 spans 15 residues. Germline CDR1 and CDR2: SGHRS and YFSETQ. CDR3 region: CASSLVGTGVGEQYF. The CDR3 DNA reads TGCGCCAGCAGCTTGGTCGGGACGGGAGTGGGGGAGCAGTACTTC.

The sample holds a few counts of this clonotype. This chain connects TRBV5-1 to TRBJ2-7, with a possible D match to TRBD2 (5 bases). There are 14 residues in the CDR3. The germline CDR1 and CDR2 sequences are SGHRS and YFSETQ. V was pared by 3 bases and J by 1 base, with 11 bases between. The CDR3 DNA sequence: TGCGCCAGCAGCTCTACTGGAGGTTCCTACGAGCAGTACTTC. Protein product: CASSSTGGSYEQYF.

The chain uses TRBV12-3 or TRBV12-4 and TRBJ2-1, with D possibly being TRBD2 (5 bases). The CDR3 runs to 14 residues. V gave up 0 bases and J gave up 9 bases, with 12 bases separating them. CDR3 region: CASSLASGVSEQFF. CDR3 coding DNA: TGTGCCAGCAGTTTAGCCTCCGGGGTGAGTGAGCAGTTCTTC.

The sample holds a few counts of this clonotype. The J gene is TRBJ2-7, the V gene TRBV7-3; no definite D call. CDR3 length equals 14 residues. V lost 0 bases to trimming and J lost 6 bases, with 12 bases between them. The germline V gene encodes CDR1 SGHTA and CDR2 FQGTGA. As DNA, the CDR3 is TGTGCCAGCAGCTTAACATCCGGAAGTCCCGAGCAGTACTTC. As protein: CASSLTSGSPEQYF.

CDR3 protein: CSVEGRSSNYGYTF. CDR3 DNA sequence: TGCAGCGTTGAGGGCAGGTCTTCCAACTATGGCTACACCTTC. The rearrangement uses TRBV29-1 and TRBJ1-2; D is ambiguous. Trimming took 3 bases from V and 2 from J, leaving 13 bases between them. This CDR3 comprises 14 residues. In germline, CDR1 is SQVTM, CDR2 ANQGSEA.

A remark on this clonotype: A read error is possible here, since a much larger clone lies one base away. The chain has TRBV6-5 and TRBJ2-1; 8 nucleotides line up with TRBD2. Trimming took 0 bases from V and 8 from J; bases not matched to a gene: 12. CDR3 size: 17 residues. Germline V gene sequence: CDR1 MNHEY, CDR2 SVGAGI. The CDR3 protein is CASSYSITAGAIDEQFF. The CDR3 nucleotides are TGTGCCAGCAGTTACTCGATAACAGCGGGGGCGATCGATGAGCAGTTCTTC.